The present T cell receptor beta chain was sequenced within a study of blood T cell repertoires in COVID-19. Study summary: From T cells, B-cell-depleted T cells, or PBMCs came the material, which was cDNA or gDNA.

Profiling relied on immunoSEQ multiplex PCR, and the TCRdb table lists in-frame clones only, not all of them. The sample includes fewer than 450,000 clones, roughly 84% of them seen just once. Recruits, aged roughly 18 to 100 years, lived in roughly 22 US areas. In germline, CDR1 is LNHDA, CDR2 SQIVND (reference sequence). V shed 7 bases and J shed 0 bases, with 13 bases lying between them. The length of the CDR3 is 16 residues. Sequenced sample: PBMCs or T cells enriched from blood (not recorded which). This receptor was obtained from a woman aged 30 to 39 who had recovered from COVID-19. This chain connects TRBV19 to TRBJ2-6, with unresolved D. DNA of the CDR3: TGTGCCAGTACTATCAGGCCAAACTCTGGGGCCAACGTCCTGACTTTC. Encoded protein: CASTIRPNSGANVLTF.